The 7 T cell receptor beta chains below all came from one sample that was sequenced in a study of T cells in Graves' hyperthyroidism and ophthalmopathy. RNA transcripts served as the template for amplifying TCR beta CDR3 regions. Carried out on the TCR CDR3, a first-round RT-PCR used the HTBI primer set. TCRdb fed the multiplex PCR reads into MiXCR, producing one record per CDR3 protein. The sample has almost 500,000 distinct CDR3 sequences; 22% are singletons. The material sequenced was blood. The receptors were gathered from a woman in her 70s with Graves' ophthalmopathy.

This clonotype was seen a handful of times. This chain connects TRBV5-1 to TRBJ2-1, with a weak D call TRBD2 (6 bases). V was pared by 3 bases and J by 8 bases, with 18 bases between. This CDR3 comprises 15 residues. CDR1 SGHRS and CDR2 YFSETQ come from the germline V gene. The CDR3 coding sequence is TGCGCCAGCAGCTCCCTGGGACTGCCGAGGGATGAGCAGTTCTTC. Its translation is CASSSLGLPRDEQFF.

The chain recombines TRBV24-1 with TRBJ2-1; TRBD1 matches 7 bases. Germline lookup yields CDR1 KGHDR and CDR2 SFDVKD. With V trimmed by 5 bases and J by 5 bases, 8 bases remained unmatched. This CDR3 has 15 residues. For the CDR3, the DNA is TGTGCCACCAGTGCCGCAGGGGGAATGAACAATGAGCAGTTCTTC. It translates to CATSAAGGMNNEQFF.

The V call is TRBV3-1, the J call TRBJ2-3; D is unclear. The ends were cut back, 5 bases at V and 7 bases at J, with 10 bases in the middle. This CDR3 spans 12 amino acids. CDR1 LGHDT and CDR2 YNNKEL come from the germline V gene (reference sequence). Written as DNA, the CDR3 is TGTGCCAGCAGCGTTGGGCGGAATACGCAGTATTTT. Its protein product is CASSVGRNTQYF.

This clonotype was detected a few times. In nucleotides, the CDR3 is TGCGCCAGCACACCCGACCCGGGAGGGCTAACAGATACGCAGTATTTT. As protein: CASTPDPGGLTDTQYF. The gene calls are TRBV5-1 and TRBJ2-3, with 8 positions matching TRBD2. The CDR3 runs 16 residues. The germline CDR1 and CDR2 sequences are SGHRS and YFSETQ. With 6 bases clipped from V and 3 bases from J, the junction kept 12 bases outside the gene matches. The full variable domain, with the rest looked up from reference TRBV5-1 and TRBJ2-3, is KAGVTQTPRYLIKTRGQQVTLSCSPISGHRSVSWYQQTPGQGLQFLFEYFSETQRNKGNFPGRFSGRQFSNSRSEMNVSTLELGDSALYLCASTPDPGGLTDTQYFGPGTRLTVL.

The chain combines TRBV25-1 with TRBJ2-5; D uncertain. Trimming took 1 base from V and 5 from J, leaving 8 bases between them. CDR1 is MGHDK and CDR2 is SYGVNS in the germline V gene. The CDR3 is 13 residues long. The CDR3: CASSEFGSETQYF. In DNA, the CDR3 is TGTGCCAGCAGTGAATTTGGCAGCGAGACCCAGTACTTC.

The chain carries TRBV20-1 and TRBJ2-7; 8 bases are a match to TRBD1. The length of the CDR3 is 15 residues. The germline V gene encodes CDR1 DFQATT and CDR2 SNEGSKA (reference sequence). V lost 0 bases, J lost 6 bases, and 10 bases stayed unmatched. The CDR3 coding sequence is TGCAGTGCTAGAGACAGGCCTCAGGGGGCGGGCGAGCAGTACTTC. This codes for CSARDRPQGAGEQYF.

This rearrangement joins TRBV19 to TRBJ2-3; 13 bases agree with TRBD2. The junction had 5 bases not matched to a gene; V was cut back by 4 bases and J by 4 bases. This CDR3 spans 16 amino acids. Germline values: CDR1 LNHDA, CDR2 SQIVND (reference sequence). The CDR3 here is CASSTRTSGRADTQYF. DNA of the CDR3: TGTGCCAGTAGTACCCGGACTAGCGGGAGAGCAGATACGCAGTATTTT.